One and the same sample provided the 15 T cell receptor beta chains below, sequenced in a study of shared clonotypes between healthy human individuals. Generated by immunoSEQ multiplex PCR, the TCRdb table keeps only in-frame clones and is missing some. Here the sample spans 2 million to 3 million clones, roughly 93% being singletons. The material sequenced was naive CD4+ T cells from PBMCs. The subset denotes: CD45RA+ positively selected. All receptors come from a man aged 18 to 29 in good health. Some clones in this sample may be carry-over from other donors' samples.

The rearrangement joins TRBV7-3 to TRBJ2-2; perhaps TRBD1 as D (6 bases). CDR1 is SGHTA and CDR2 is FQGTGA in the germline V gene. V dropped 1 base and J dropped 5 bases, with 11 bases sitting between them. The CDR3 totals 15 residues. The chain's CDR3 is CASSLKPGTTGELFF. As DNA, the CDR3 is TGTGCCAGCAGCTTAAAGCCCGGGACAACCGGGGAGCTGTTTTTT.

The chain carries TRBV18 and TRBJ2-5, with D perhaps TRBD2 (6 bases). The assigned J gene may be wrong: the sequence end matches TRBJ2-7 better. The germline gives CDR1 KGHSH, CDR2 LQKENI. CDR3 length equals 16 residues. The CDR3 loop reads CASSPPSGGGSYEQYF. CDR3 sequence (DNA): TGTGCCAGCTCACCCCCTTCTGGGGGAGGATCCTACGAGCAGTACTTC.

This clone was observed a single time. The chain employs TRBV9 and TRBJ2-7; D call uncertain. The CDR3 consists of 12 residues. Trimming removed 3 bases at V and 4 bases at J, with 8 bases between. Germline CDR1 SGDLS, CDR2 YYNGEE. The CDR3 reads CASSARDYEQYF. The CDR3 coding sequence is TGTGCCAGCAGCGCCCGCGATTACGAGCAGTACTTC.

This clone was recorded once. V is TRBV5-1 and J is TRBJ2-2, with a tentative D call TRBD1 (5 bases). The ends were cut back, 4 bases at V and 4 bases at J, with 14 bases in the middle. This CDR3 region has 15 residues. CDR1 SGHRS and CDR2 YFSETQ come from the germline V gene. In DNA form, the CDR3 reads TGCGCCAGCAGCGTGATAGACAGTTTCACCGGGGAGCTGTTTTTT. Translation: CASSVIDSFTGELFF.

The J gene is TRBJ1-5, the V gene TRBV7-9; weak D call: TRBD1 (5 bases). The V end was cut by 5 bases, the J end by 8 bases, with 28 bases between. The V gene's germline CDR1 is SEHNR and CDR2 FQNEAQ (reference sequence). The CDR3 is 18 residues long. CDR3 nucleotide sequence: TGTGCCAGCAGCCACAACCCGTGGGGCGGCCCCGTCGAGGAGCCCCAGCATTTT. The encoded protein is CASSHNPWGGPVEEPQHF.

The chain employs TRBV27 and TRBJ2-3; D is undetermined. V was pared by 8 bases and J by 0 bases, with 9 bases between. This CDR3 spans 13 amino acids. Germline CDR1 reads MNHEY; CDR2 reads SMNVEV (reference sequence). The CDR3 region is CASGLASTDTQYF. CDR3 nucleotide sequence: TGTGCCAGCGGGCTGGCGAGCACAGATACGCAGTATTTT.

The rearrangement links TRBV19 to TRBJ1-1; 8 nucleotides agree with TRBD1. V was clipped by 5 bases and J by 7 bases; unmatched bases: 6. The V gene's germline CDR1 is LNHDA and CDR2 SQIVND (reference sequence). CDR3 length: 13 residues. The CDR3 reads CASSLRDRHEAFF. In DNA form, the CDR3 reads TGTGCCAGTAGTCTCCGGGACAGGCATGAAGCTTTCTTT.

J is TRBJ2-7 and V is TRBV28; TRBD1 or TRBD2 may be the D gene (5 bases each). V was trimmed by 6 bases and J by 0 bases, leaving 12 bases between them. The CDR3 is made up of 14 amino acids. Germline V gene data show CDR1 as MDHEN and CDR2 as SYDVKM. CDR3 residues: CASRLRGNSYEQYF. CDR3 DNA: TGTGCCAGCAGACTACGGGGCAACTCCTACGAGCAGTACTTC.

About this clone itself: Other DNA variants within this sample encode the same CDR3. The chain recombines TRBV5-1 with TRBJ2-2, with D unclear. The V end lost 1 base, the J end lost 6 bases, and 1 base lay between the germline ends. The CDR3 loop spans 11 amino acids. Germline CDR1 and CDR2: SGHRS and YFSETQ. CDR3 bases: TGCGCCAGCAGCTTGTCCGGGGAGCTGTTTTTT. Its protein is CASSLSGELFF.

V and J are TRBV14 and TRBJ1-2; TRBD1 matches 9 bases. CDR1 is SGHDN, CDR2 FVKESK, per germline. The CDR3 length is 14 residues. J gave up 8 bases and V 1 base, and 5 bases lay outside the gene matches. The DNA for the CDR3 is TGTGCCAGCAGCCAAGTTGGACAGGGGTACGGCTACACCTTC. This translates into CASSQVGQGYGYTF.

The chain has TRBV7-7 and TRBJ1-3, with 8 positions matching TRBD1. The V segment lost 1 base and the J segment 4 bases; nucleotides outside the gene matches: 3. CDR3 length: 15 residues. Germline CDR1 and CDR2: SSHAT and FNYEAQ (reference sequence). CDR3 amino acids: CASSLGQGAGNTIYF. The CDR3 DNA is TGTGCCAGCAGCTTAGGTCAGGGGGCCGGAAACACCATATATTTT.

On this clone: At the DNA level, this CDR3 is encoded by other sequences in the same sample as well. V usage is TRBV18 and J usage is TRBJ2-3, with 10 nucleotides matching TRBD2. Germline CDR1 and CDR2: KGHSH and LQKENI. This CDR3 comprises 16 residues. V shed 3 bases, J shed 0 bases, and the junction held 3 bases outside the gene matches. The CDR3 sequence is CASSPMTSGSTDTQYF. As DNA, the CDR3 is TGTGCCAGCTCACCCATGACTAGCGGGAGCACAGATACGCAGTATTTT.

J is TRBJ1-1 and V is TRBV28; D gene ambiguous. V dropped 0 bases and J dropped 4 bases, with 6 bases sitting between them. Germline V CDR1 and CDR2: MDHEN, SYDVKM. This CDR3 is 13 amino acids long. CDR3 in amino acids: CASSLWVSTEAFF. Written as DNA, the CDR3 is TGTGCCAGCAGTTTATGGGTCTCCACTGAAGCTTTCTTT.

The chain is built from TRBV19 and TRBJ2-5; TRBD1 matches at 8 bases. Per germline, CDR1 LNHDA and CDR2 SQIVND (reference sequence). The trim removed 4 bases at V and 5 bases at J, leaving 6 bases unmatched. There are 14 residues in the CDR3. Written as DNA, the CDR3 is TGTGCCAGTAGTAGGGCAGGGGGCGTTGAGACCCAGTACTTC. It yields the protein CASSRAGGVETQYF.

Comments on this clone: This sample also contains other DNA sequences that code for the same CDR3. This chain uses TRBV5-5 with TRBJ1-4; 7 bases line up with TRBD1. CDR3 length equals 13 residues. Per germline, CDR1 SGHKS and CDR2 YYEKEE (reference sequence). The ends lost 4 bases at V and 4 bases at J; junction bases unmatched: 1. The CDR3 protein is CASSRQGNEKLFF. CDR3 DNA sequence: TGTGCCAGCAGCCGACAGGGTAATGAAAAACTGTTTTTT.